Following are 19 T cell receptor beta chains from one sample sequenced in a study of naive and memory T cell subsets. A UMI-containing oligonucleotide was joined by 3' ligation to the TCR cDNA template. Ligated cDNA underwent four rounds of PCR with nested alpha and beta constant region primers and SP2. TCRdb independently ran MiXCR on the 5' RACE reads; one entry per CDR3 protein. This table has roughly 56,000 distinct CDR3 sequences, 7.2% appearing once. These receptors were taken from a male donor in good health.

In this sample, this clonotype turned up many times. This chain links TRBV2 with TRBJ2-5; 12 nucleotides match TRBD2. CDR1 and CDR2 from the germline V gene are SNHLY and FYNNEI. The trim removed 4 bases at V and 3 bases at J, leaving 6 bases unmatched. This CDR3 spans 16 amino acids. In DNA, the CDR3 is TGTGCCAGCAGTGCCACCGGACTAGCGGGAAAAGAGACCCAGTACTTC. Translating gives CASSATGLAGKETQYF.

As regards this clonotype: This may be a read error: a much more frequent sequence differs by one nucleotide. Because it lacks the conserved phenylalanine or tryptophan at the end, this CDR3 is likely a read error. The chain is built from TRBV29-1 and TRBJ2-3; D call uncertain. CDR1 SQVTM and CDR2 ANQGSEA come from the germline V gene. V was pared by 4 bases and J by 0 bases, with 5 bases between. The CDR3 has 12 amino acids. CDR3 sequence reads: CSVVTSTDTQYY. CDR3 in DNA: TGCAGCGTTGTTACTAGCACAGATACGCAGTATTAT.

This clonotype was seen more than once but under ten times. The J gene is TRBJ2-1, the V gene TRBV9; the match to TRBD2 covers 13 bases. Per the germline V gene, CDR1 is SGDLS and CDR2 is YYNGEE. V lost 0 bases to trimming and J lost 7 bases; unmatched junction nucleotides: 10. This CDR3 is built from 18 residues. The DNA of the CDR3 is TGTGCCAGCAGCGTAGTAGAGGGGGGGACTAGCGGGGTAAATGAGCAGTTCTTC. Its translation is CASSVVEGGTSGVNEQFF. Looking up the rest from reference TRBV9 and TRBJ2-1 gives the full variable domain: DSGVTQTPKHLITATGQRVTLRCSPRSGDLSVYWYQQSLDQGLQFLIQYYNGEERAKGNILERFSAQQFPDLHSELNLSSLELGDSALYFCASSVVEGGTSGVNEQFFGPGTRLTVL.

This clonotype was counted only a few times. The chain has TRBV6-2 or TRBV6-3 and TRBJ2-7; maybe TRBD2 (5 bases). Germline V gives CDR1 MNHEY, CDR2 SVGEGT. CDR3 size: 14 residues. The V end lost 4 bases, the J end lost 0 bases, and 10 bases lay between the germline ends. The CDR3 spells CASSWTSPSYEQYF. CDR3 bases: TGTGCCAGCAGTTGGACTTCCCCCTCCTACGAGCAGTACTTC.

This clonotype was seen repeatedly, ten times or more. The chain joins TRBV20-1 to TRBJ1-4; the D is unclear. V lost 1 base, J lost 7 bases, and 10 bases lay in between. Germline loops: CDR1 DFQATT, CDR2 SNEGSKA (reference sequence). The CDR3 loop spans 13 amino acids. The CDR3 DNA sequence: TGCAGTGCTAGAGTAGAGGGTTCTGAAAAACTGTTTTTT. Translation: CSARVEGSEKLFF.

This clonotype appeared many times. This chain links TRBV29-1 with TRBJ2-3; D perhaps matches TRBD2 (6 bases). V dropped 3 bases and J dropped 2 bases, with 21 bases sitting between them. The CDR3 is 17 residues long. Germline assignment: CDR1 SQVTM and CDR2 ANQGSEA. The CDR3 nucleotides read TGCAGCGTTGAGGGACTGCCGGGGCTAGATTACACAGATACGCAGTATTTT. Its protein is CSVEGLPGLDYTDTQYF.

The genes are TRBV6-5 and TRBJ1-2; TRBD1 aligns across 9 bases. V lost 0 bases to trimming and J lost 4 bases; unmatched junction nucleotides: 9. Germline V CDR1 and CDR2: MNHEY, SVGAGI. CDR3 length: 17 amino acids. CDR3 DNA: TGTGCCAGCAGTTACTCCCAACAGGGGGCGAAGGGCTATGGCTACACCTTC. Translating it yields CASSYSQQGAKGYGYTF.

The table lists this clonotype with many counts. V and J are TRBV20-1 and TRBJ2-1, with 13 positions matching TRBD2. The CDR3 totals 15 residues. The germline gives CDR1 DFQATT, CDR2 SNEGSKA (reference sequence). The ends lost 6 bases at V and 7 bases at J; junction bases unmatched: 9. The CDR3 loop is CSAPLGTSGKNEQFF. The CDR3 DNA reads as TGCAGTGCCCCACTGGGGACTAGCGGGAAAAATGAGCAGTTCTTC.

The rearrangement uses TRBV5-1 and TRBJ2-1; 9 bases are shared with TRBD2. The germline gives CDR1 SGHRS, CDR2 YFSETQ. The V gene end was trimmed by 5 bases and the J gene end by 4 bases; junction bases not matched to a gene: 7. This CDR3 has 15 amino acids. The CDR3 DNA sequence: TGCGCCAGCAGGGCCGGGACTAGCAGTTACAATGAGCAGTTCTTC. Residues: CASRAGTSSYNEQFF. Full variable domain (outside the CDR3, taken from reference TRBV5-1 and TRBJ2-1): KAGVTQTPRYLIKTRGQQVTLSCSPISGHRSVSWYQQTPGQGLQFLFEYFSETQRNKGNFPGRFSGRQFSNSRSEMNVSTLELGDSALYLCASRAGTSSYNEQFFGPGTRLTVL.

This clonotype was observed many times. The chain combines TRBV7-2 with TRBJ2-1, with 9 bases fitting TRBD1. V lost 3 bases to trimming and J lost 0 bases; unmatched junction nucleotides: 3. From germline, CDR1 is SGHTA and CDR2 FQGNSA. This CDR3 is 16 amino acids long. Written as DNA, the CDR3 is TGTGCCAGCAGCTTGACAGGGGGAAACTCCTACAATGAGCAGTTCTTC. Translated, it gives CASSLTGGNSYNEQFF.

There are many counts of this clonotype. This sequence joins TRBV7-9 and TRBJ2-7; D gene ambiguous. This CDR3 spans 12 amino acids. Germline V lookup: CDR1 SEHNR, CDR2 FQNEAQ (reference sequence). V lost 0 bases and J 2 bases, leaving 2 bases between the germline ends. The CDR3 nucleotides are TGTGCCAGCAGCTTAGCGGCCTACGAGCAGTACTTC. The encoded protein is CASSLAAYEQYF. Supplemented by reference TRBV7-9 and TRBJ2-7, the full variable domain reads DTGVSQNPRHKITKRGQNVTFRCDPISEHNRLYWYRQTLGQGPEFLTYFQNEAQLEKSRLLSDRFSAERPKGSFSTLEIQRTEQGDSAMYLCASSLAAYEQYFGPGTRLTVT.

V usage is TRBV19 and J usage is TRBJ1-5; unclear D gene. V lost 7 bases and J lost 3, with 10 bases in between. Germline V gene sequence: CDR1 LNHDA, CDR2 SQIVND (reference sequence). The CDR3 spans 13 residues. The CDR3 DNA follows: TGTGCCAGTAAGTATAGGCACAATCAGCCCCAGCATTTT. This sequence encodes CASKYRHNQPQHF.

The sample holds many counts of this clonotype. The chain recombines TRBV19 with TRBJ1-2, with no clear D. Trimming shortened V by 5 bases and J by 4 bases, and 8 bases separated the two germline ends. The CDR3 is made up of 12 amino acids. The germline V gene has CDR1 LNHDA and CDR2 SQIVND (reference sequence). The CDR3 region is CASSGQTYGYTF. CDR3 sequence (DNA): TGTGCCAGTAGTGGCCAAACCTATGGCTACACCTTC.

This clonotype appeared a few times. The chain joins TRBV6-2 or TRBV6-3 to TRBJ1-2; TRBD1 matches at 11 bases. V shed 0 bases and J 8 bases; nucleotides not matched to a gene: 8. This CDR3 comprises 16 residues. Germline loops: CDR1 MNHEY, CDR2 SVGEGT. The CDR3 DNA follows: TGTGCCAGCAGTTACTCGAATCTGGACAGGGGGCGCGGCTACACCTTC. Translation gives CASSYSNLDRGRGYTF.

This clonotype was seen a few times. The rearrangement joins TRBV6-5 to TRBJ1-1; D is uncertain. The CDR3 extends over 14 amino acids. The germline CDR1 and CDR2 sequences are MNHEY and SVGAGI. Trimming took 0 bases from V and 10 from J, leaving 15 bases between them. The CDR3 DNA reads TGTGCCAGCAGTTACTCGAAACAGCTCCCTGGAGCTTTCTTT. Translating gives CASSYSKQLPGAFF.

This clonotype was counted at least ten times. This chain joins TRBV3-1 and TRBJ2-5; 9 bases map to TRBD2. Looked up from germline, CDR1 is LGHDT and CDR2 is YNNKEL (reference sequence). V gave up 4 bases and J gave up 2 bases; unmatched junction bases: 8. There are 16 residues in the CDR3. The CDR3: CASSPSGTSSQETQYF. CDR3 bases: TGTGCCAGCAGCCCATCCGGGACTAGCAGTCAAGAGACCCAGTACTTC.

This clonotype was counted many times. The chain employs TRBV11-2 and TRBJ2-7, with D possibly TRBD2 on 5 matching bases. Trimming removed 5 bases from V and 0 bases from J, with 14 bases in between. The germline gives CDR1 SGHAT, CDR2 FQNNGV. The CDR3 sequence is 15 residues long. CDR3 DNA: TGTGCCAGCAGCCCGTACGGCGGGCCCTCCTACGAGCAGTACTTC. Amino acid sequence: CASSPYGGPSYEQYF.

This clonotype occurred many times. The chain uses TRBV6-6 and TRBJ2-2, with 7 nucleotides matching TRBD1. With 11 bases clipped from V and 7 bases from J, the junction kept 13 bases outside the gene matches. Germline V lookup: CDR1 MNHNY, CDR2 SVGAGI (reference sequence). The length of the CDR3 is 14 residues. The CDR3 reads CASADRERDGELFF. As DNA, the CDR3 is TGTGCCTCGGCCGACAGGGAGAGGGACGGGGAGCTGTTTTTT.

The sample holds many counts of this clonotype. This chain links TRBV29-1 with TRBJ2-3; D possibly uses TRBD1 or TRBD2 (5 bases each). V lost 7 bases to trimming and J lost 2 bases, with 13 bases between them. Looked up from germline, CDR1 is SQVTM and CDR2 is ANQGSEA. The CDR3 is made up of 13 amino acids. The CDR3 coding sequence is TGCAGCGCTCCGGGACCTTACACAGATACGCAGTATTTT. Amino acids: CSAPGPYTDTQYF.